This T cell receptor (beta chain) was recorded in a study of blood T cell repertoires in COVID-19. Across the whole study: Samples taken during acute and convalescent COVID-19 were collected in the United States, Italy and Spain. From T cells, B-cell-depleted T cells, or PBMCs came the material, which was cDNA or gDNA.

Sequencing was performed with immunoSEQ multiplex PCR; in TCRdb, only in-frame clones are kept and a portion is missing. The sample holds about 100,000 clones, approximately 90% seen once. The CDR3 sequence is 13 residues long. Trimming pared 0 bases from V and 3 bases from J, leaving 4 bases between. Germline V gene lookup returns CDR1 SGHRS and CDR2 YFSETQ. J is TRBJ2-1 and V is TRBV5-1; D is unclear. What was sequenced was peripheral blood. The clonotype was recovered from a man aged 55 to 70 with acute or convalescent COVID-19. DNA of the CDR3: TGCGCCAGCAGCTTGGACTACTACAATGAGCAGTTCTTC. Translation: CASSLDYYNEQFF.